This is a list of T cell receptor beta chains from one sample in a study of metastatic and nonmetastatic thyroid tumors. MiXCR was used by TCRdb to re-call the PCR reads. The sample records 21,000 or so clones, over 20% being singletons. Sequencing was carried out using blood. The receptors originated from a female donor with papillary thyroid cancer or a benign thyroid nodule (not recorded which). Some clones in this sample may be carry-over from other donors' samples. CDR3s include the opening cysteine and the closing phenylalanine or tryptophan. A D gene is named only where the DNA matches it firmly. Size tells how often a clone was seen (once, few, many) or the class of an expanded clone, and some rows leave it out.

D gene	clone size	V gene	J gene	CDR3 protein	CDR3 DNA
-	few	TRBV6-2/TRBV6-3	TRBJ1-5	CANSSPVQGNQPQHF	TGTGCCAACAGTTCCCCGGTGCAGGGCAATCAGCCCCAGCATTTT
-	medium-sized	TRBV28	TRBJ1-2	CASSLGGGNYGYTF	TGTGCCAGCAGTTTAGGGGGTGGGAACTATGGCTACACCTTC
TRBD1	-	TRBV11-2	TRBJ1-3	CASSFRDRDSGNTIYF	TGTGCCAGCAGCTTCCGTGACAGGGACTCTGGAAACACCATATATTTT
TRBD2	many	TRBV9	TRBJ2-1	CASSPTSGGLNEQFF	TGTGCCAGCAGTCCTACTAGCGGAGGCCTCAATGAGCAGTTCTTC
TRBD1	few	TRBV24-1	TRBJ2-2	CATRTGGDTGELFF	TGTGCCACCAGGACAGGGGGCGACACCGGGGAGCTGTTTTTT
-	few	TRBV9	TRBJ2-5	CASSAHPGTKYF	TGTGCCAGCAGCGCCCATCCGGGGACCAAGTACTTC
TRBD2	many	TRBV14	TRBJ2-3	CASSQSTLAVTDTQYF	TGTGCCAGCAGCCAATCAACACTAGCGGTCACAGATACGCAGTATTTT
TRBD1	few	TRBV15	TRBJ2-7	CATSRSGTGKNEQYF	TGTGCCACCAGCAGATCCGGGACAGGGAAGAACGAGCAGTACTTC
-	-	TRBV5-1	TRBJ2-2	CASSFGIGGRRTGELFF	TGCGCCAGCAGCTTCGGTATCGGGGGGCGCCGCACCGGGGAGCTGTTTTTT
TRBD1	-	TRBV30	TRBJ1-1	CAWSHRGRRAFF	TGTGCCTGGAGTCACAGGGGGCGACGTGCTTTCTTT
-	many	TRBV28	TRBJ1-4	CASSLAPTNEKLFF	TGTGCCAGCAGTTTAGCGCCAACTAATGAAAAACTGTTTTTT
-	-	TRBV5-6	TRBJ2-7	CASSLVGEQYF	TGTGCCAGCAGCTTGGTTGGCGAGCAGTACTTC
-	-	TRBV12-3/TRBV12-4	TRBJ2-5	CASRTFQKTQYF	TGTGCCAGCAGGACTTTTCAAAAGACCCAGTACTTC
TRBD2	many	TRBV9	TRBJ2-3	CASSPLGGRSGTDTQYF	TGTGCCAGCAGCCCGCTTGGCGGGAGGTCGGGCACAGATACGCAGTATTTT
-	many	TRBV2	TRBJ2-5	CASEGGRYQETQYF	TGTGCCAGCGAGGGGGGCCGCTACCAAGAGACCCAGTACTTC
-	many	TRBV7-9	TRBJ2-7	CASSLGGVSYEQYF	TGTGCCAGCAGCTTAGGTGGGGTCTCCTACGAGCAGTACTTC
-	few	TRBV28	TRBJ1-5	CVGVSGQNHPQHF	TGTGTCGGGGTTTCTGGGCAGAATCATCCCCAGCATTTT
-	many	TRBV27	TRBJ2-1	CASSSGRAVYNEQFF	TGTGCCAGCAGTTCGGGTAGAGCTGTCTACAATGAGCAGTTCTTC
-	many	TRBV11-2	TRBJ1-5	CASSLLVGAVRQPQHF	TGTGCCAGCAGCTTACTAGTGGGGGCTGTAAGGCAGCCCCAGCATTTT
-	-	TRBV12-3/TRBV12-4	TRBJ2-5	CASSFFSPGLQGTQYF	TGTGCCAGCAGTTTTTTTAGTCCGGGGCTTCAGGGGACCCAGTACTTC